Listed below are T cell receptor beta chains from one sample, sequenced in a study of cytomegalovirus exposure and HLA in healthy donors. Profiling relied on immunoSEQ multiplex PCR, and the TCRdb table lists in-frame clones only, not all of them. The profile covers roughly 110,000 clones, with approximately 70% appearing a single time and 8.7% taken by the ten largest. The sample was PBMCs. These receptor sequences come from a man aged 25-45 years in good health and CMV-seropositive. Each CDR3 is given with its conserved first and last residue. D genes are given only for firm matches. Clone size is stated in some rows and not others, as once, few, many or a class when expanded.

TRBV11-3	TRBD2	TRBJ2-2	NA	TGTGCCAGCAGCTTAAGGGGACTAGCGGGAACCGGGGAGCTGTTTTTT	CASSLRGLAGTGELFF
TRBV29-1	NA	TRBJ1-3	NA	TGCAGCGTTGATGAGGGTGCTGGAAACACCATATATTTT	CSVDEGAGNTIYF
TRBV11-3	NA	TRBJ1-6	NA	TGTGCCAGCAGCTCCAACTTGAATTCACCCCTCCACTTT	CASSSNLNSPLHF
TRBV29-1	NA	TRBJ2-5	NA	TGCAGCGTAAACCAACCCGGGACAATGGAAGAGACCCAGTACTTC	CSVNQPGTMEETQYF
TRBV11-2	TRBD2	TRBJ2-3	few	TGTGCCAGCAGCTTAGATGGGGCTAGCGGGGGACGTACGCAGTATTTT	CASSLDGASGGRTQYF
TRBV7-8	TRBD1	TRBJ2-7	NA	TGTGCCAGCAGCTCCGACAGGGGGCTCTACGAGCAGTACTTC	CASSSDRGLYEQYF
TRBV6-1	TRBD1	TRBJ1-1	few	TGTGCCAGCAGTGGGGGGACAGGGGGCACTGAAGCTTTCTTT	CASSGGTGGTEAFF
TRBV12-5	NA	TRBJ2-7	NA	TGTGCTAGTGGTTTGGCAAAGGGGCCGATCTACGAGCAGTACTTC	CASGLAKGPIYEQYF
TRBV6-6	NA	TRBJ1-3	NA	TGTGCCAGCAGTTACAGGGGTACGGGAAACACCATATATTTT	CASSYRGTGNTIYF
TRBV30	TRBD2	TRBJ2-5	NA	TGTGCCTGTACCCTAGCGGGGGGGGAGACCCAGTACTTC	CACTLAGGETQYF
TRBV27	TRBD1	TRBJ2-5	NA	TGTGCCAGCAGTCCACAGGGGAAGGAGACCCAGTACTTC	CASSPQGKETQYF
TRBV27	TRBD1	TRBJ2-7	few	TGTGCCAGCCAGGGACAGTCCTCACCCTACGAGCAGTACTTC	CASQGQSSPYEQYF
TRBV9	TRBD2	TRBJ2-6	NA	TGTGCCAGCAGCCCGCCGGGGGGCTCTGGGGCCAACGTCCTGACTTTC	CASSPPGGSGANVLTF
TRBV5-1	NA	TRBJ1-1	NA	TGCGCCAGCAGCTTGGGGGGAGGGGGGCGAGACACTGAAGCTTTCTTT	CASSLGGGGRDTEAFF
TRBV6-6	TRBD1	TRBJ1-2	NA	TGTGCCAGCAGAGCCGCCAGGGGGCCGAACTATGGCTACACCTTC	CASRAARGPNYGYTF
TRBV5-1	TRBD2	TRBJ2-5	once	TGCGCCAGCAGCTTGGCCGGGGGGGAGACCCAGTACTTC	CASSLAGGETQYF
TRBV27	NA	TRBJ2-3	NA	TGTGCCAGCAGTTCCGGGAGTACAGATACGCAGTATTTT	CASSSGSTDTQYF
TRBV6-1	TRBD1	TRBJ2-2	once	TGTGCCAGCCTAAGGGGGCAGGGGGCCGGGGAGCTGTTTTTT	CASLRGQGAGELFF
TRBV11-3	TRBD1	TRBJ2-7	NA	TGTGCCAGCAGCCTCAGGGGGTCATCGGCGTACGAGCAGTACTTC	CASSLRGSSAYEQYF
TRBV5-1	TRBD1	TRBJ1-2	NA	TGCGCCAGCAGCTATAACGACAGGGCGAATAACTATGGCTACACCTTC	CASSYNDRANNYGYTF
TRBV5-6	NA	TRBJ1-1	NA	TGTGCCAGCAGCTCTCAGACAGGATTGACTGAAGCTTTCTTT	CASSSQTGLTEAFF
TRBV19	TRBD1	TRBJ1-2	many	TGTGCCAGTAGTATCCCTGGAGCGGGACAGGGCGGTAGGACCTTC	CASSIPGAGQGGRTF
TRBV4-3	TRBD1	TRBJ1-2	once	TGCGCCAGCAGCCAGGGACAGGGTGATCGCGGCTACACCTTC	CASSQGQGDRGYTF
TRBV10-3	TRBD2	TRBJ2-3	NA	TGTGCCGGTCAAAGCGGGGGGCTTTCAGATACGCAGTATTTT	CAGQSGGLSDTQYF
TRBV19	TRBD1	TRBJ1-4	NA	TGTGCCAGTAGTAAACGGACAGGGGGTAATGAAAAACTGTTTTTT	CASSKRTGGNEKLFF
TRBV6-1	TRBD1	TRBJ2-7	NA	TGTGCCAGCAGGGGACAGGGGGCCTTGGCGCAGTACTTC	CASRGQGALAQYF
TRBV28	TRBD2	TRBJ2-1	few	TGTGCCAGCAGTTTTTCCGGGACTAGCGGACACAATGAGCAGTTCTTC	CASSFSGTSGHNEQFF
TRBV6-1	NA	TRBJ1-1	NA	TGTGCCAGCAGTGACCTAGGGGCTTCACAGACTGAAGCTTTCTTT	CASSDLGASQTEAFF
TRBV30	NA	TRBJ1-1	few	TGTGCCTGGAGAGGGCCAGGGAAATTGAACACTGAAGCTTTCTTT	CAWRGPGKLNTEAFF
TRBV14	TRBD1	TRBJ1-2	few	TGTGCCAGCAGCCGGGACAGCTATGGCTACACCTTC	CASSRDSYGYTF
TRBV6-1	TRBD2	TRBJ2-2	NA	TGTGCCAGCAGAGAGCGGGAGCCGGACACCGGGGAGCTGTTTTTT	CASREREPDTGELFF
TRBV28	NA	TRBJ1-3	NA	TGTGCCAGCAGTTTACTGCAGGGAAACACCATATATTTT	CASSLLQGNTIYF
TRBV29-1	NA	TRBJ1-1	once	TGCAGCGTACCCCGTGAGGCCAACACTGAAGCTTTCTTT	CSVPREANTEAFF
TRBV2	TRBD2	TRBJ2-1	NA	TGTGCCAGGACCCGTACTAGCGGGGAGTACAATGAGCAGTTCTTC	CARTRTSGEYNEQFF
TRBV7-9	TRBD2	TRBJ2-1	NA	TGTGCCAGCAGCTTTGGAGCGGGAGCGGGATACAATGAGCAGTTCTTC	CASSFGAGAGYNEQFF
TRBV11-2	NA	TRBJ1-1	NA	TGTGCCAGCAGCCCCACCCGGGGGAACACTGAAGCTTTCTTT	CASSPTRGNTEAFF
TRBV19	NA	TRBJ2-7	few	TGTGCCAGTAGTACTATACAGGGAAACGAGCAGTACTTC	CASSTIQGNEQYF
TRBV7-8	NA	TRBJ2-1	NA	TGTGCCAGCAGCCCACTAACGAGCTCCTACAATGAGCAGTTCTTC	CASSPLTSSYNEQFF
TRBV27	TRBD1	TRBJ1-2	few	TGTGCCAGCAGTCGATCAGGGGGCTATGGCTACACCTTC	CASSRSGGYGYTF
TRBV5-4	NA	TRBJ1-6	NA	TGTGCCAGCAGCAAACCGGACAGTCTAAATTCACCCCTCCACTTT	CASSKPDSLNSPLHF
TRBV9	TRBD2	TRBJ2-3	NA	TGTGCCAGCAGCGTAGATTGGACTAGCGGGAGGACAGATACGCAGTATTTT	CASSVDWTSGRTDTQYF
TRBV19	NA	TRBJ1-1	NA	TGTGCCACTGCCGTAGAGGCGGGAGCTTTCTTT	CATAVEAGAFF
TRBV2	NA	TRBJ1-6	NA	TGTGCCAGCAGTGAAAGTCCAGTGGCACCCCTCCACTTT	CASSESPVAPLHF
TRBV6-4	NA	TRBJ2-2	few	TGTGCCAGCAGTGACCCAAGTACCGTGGAGCTGAACACCGGGGAGCTGTTTTTT	CASSDPSTVELNTGELFF
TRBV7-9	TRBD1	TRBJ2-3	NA	TGTGCCAGCAGCAAAAGGGGACAGAGCACAGATACGCAGTATTTT	CASSKRGQSTDTQYF
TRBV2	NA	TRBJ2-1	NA	TGTGCCAGCCATCAGGGGAACTCCTACAATGAGCAGTTCTTC	CASHQGNSYNEQFF
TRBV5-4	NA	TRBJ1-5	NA	TGTGCCAGCAGCTTGGGGGGGGGTAATCAGCCCCAGCATTTT	CASSLGGGNQPQHF